This T cell receptor (beta chain) appears in the sequencing data of a study of control samples from healthy donors and cancer patients. Using immunoSEQ multiplex PCR, the repertoire was profiled, and TCRdb retains in-frame clones only, with some absent. The sample has 230,000 or so clones, around 94% seen once. The CDR3 consists of 16 residues. With V trimmed by 6 bases and J by 3 bases, 8 bases remained unmatched. Germline V lookup: CDR1 MDHEN, CDR2 SYDVKM. This sequence originates from a man between 50 and 59 years old in good health. Sequencing used blood. The genes are TRBV28 and TRBJ1-5, with 10 bases matching TRBD1. The CDR3 protein is CASSPGQGYPNQPQHF. In nucleotides, the CDR3 is TGTGCCAGCAGCCCGGGACAGGGGTATCCCAATCAGCCCCAGCATTTT.